This entry lists 21 T cell receptor beta chains sequenced from one sample in a study of tissue T cells after allogeneic stem cell transplantation. Time point: mouse harvest day 7 after allogeneic transplant. Mouse grafts combined 10^7 T-cell-depleted bone marrow cells with 10^6 splenic CD5+ T cells. Profiled with immunoSEQ multiplex PCR; TCRdb holds only in-frame clones, not every one. The sample holds 2,400 or so clones; approximately 48% are singletons and the top ten take roughly 29%. The sequenced sample consisted of spleen. Receptors originate from a female BALB/c mouse given C57BL/6 T cells with graft-versus-host disease after an allogeneic hematopoietic cell transplant.

As for this clone: All gene names here are mouse names. With the read ending 1 residue before the CDR3 end, the germline J gene is used to fill in that end. The chain is built from TRBV5 and TRBJ2-7, with unresolved D. In germline, CDR1 is LGHNA, CDR2 YNLKQL (reference sequence). This CDR3 is built from 13 residues. Trimming stripped 0 bases from V and 2 bases from J, with 5 bases between. The sequenced part of the CDR3 DNA is TGTGCCAGCAGCCAAGACCAAGCCTATGAACAGTAC. Encoded protein: CASSQDQAYEQY. The whole CDR3 region reads CASSQDQAYEQYF.

With respect to this clone: Mouse gene names apply. From the germline J gene comes the end of the CDR3, since the read stops 1 residue before it. The rearrangement uses TRBV13-3 and TRBJ2-5, with D possibly TRBD1 on 6 matching bases. The germline V gene encodes CDR1 NNHDY and CDR2 SYVADS. V was trimmed by 3 bases and J by 4 bases, leaving 9 bases between them. CDR3 length: 13 residues. CDR3 bases read: TGTGCCAGCAGTGCGCAGGGGAAAGACACCCAGTAC. Translated, it gives CASSAQGKDTQY. The full-length CDR3 reads as CASSAQGKDTQYF.

In regard to this clone: Gene names denote mouse genes. Read sequence stops 1 residue before the CDR3 end, and the germline J gene provides the missing end. The chain links TRBV15 to TRBJ2-7; 10 positions match TRBD2. This CDR3 comprises 14 residues. Losses at the gene ends were 6 bases for V and 2 bases for J; bases not matched to a gene: 4. Germline CDR1 SGHND, CDR2 FRSKSL. The part of the CDR3 DNA that was read is TGTGCCAGCAGCCGAACTGGGGGGGCCTATGAACAGTAC. Translated: CASSRTGGAYEQY. The complete CDR3 protein is CASSRTGGAYEQYF.

Details on this clone: A far larger clone differs by one base, so this is likely a read error. All gene names here are mouse names. Read data end 1 residue before the CDR3 end; the end is taken from the germline J gene. The rearrangement uses TRBV13-2 and TRBJ2-7; D may be TRBD2 (7 bases). Trimming pared 4 bases from V and 3 bases from J, leaving 14 bases between. CDR1 is NNHNN, CDR2 SYGAGS, per germline (reference sequence). The CDR3 loop spans 14 amino acids. Here the CDR3 reads CASGHLGASYEQYF. CDR3 DNA (partial): TGTGCCAGCGGTCATCTGGGGGCGAGCTATGAACAGTAC.

By sample share, this clone is large. The genes are named according to mouse. Coverage ceases 1 residue before the CDR3 finishes, and the germline J gene fills in the end. The chain recombines TRBV3 with TRBJ1-4; D is ambiguous. V was shortened by 5 bases and J by 0 bases, with 7 bases between the two germline ends. The CDR3 contains 14 residues. Looked up from germline, CDR1 is SNHLY and CDR2 is FYNGKV (reference sequence). The DNA read from the CDR3 is TGTGCCAGCAGCACTGACCTTTCCAACGAAAGATTATTT. It encodes CASSTDLSNERLF. In full, the CDR3 is CASSTDLSNERLFF.

Notes on this clone: Mouse germline and gene names are used. The CDR3 end is not reached by the read, which stops 1 residue before it; the germline J gene fills it in. The chain carries TRBV26 and TRBJ2-5; D remains unclear. V was clipped by 4 bases and J by 2 bases, with 7 bases between them. Looked up from germline, CDR1 is KGHPV and CDR2 is FQNQEV (reference sequence). The CDR3 is made up of 13 amino acids. Incomplete CDR3 DNA: TGTGCCAGCAGTCGGCAGATCCAAGACACCCAGTAC. This sequence encodes CASSRQIQDTQY. The CDR3 in full is CASSRQIQDTQYF.

Details on this clone: Genes and germline come from the mouse. The read finishes 1 residue shy of the CDR3 end, and the germline J gene is used to complete it. The V and J genes are TRBV26 and TRBJ2-3; TRBD1 or TRBD2 may be the D gene (5 bases each). Germline CDR1 is KGHPV and CDR2 is FQNQEV (reference sequence). V was shortened by 4 bases and J by 1 base, with 12 bases between the two germline ends. The CDR3 sequence is 15 residues long. CDR3 DNA (partial): TGTGCCAGCAGTCCCCGGGGCAGGGGTGCAGAAACGCTGTAT. Protein: CASSPRGRGAETLY. The full CDR3 reads CASSPRGRGAETLYF.

Of note for this clone: All gene names here are mouse names. The read falls 1 residue short of the CDR3 end, and the missing part is taken from the germline J gene. This sequence joins TRBV13-1 and TRBJ2-5; 7 nucleotides agree with TRBD1. V dropped 0 bases and J dropped 5; count of bases not matched to a gene: 3. From germline, CDR1 is NSHNY and CDR2 SYGAGN. The CDR3 is made up of 14 amino acids. The CDR3 protein is CASSDATGRDTQYF. The DNA read from the CDR3 is TGTGCCAGCAGTGATGCGACAGGGCGAGACACCCAGTAC.

There are a few counts of this clone. The gene names given are mouse names. The sequenced fragment ends 1 residue before the CDR3 boundary, so the rest is inferred from the germline J gene. This sequence joins TRBV12-2 and TRBJ2-1; 7 bases map to TRBD1. With 2 bases clipped from V and 1 base from J, the junction kept 1 base outside the gene matches. Germline lookup yields CDR1 SGHLS and CDR2 HYDKME. The CDR3 length is 14 residues. CDR3 bases read: TGTGCCAGCTCTCCGGGACAGAACTATGCTGAGCAGTTC. Translated, it gives CASSPGQNYAEQF. The whole CDR3 reads CASSPGQNYAEQFF.

A remark on this clone: The gene names here belong to mouse. The CDR3 end lies 1 residue beyond the end of the read and is filled in from the germline J gene. The chain combines TRBV23 with TRBJ2-5. The CDR3 covers 13 residues. The V gene's germline CDR1 is KGHTA and CDR2 FQNQQP. CDR3 DNA (partial): TGCTCCAGCAGTCAATCGAGGGAGGGCACCCAGTAC. This codes for CSSSQSREGTQY. The full CDR3 protein reads CSSSQSREGTQYF.

For this clone: Gene names follow the mouse nomenclature. The CDR3 extends 1 residue past the end of the read, so its final part is completed from the germline J gene. The gene calls are TRBV23 and TRBJ2-3. Germline CDR1 is KGHTA and CDR2 is FQNQQP. The CDR3 runs to 16 residues. The chain's CDR3 is CSSSPPGRTSAETLYF. The sequenced part of the CDR3 DNA is TGCTCCAGCAGTCCGCCGGGACGGACTAGTGCAGAAACGCTGTAT.

This clone is labeled large. Gene and germline names: mouse. The read ends 1 residue shy of where the CDR3 ends; the end is completed using the germline J gene. This sequence joins TRBV12-2 and TRBJ1-2; D may be TRBD1 (6 bases). CDR3 size: 14 residues. V lost 0 bases to trimming and J lost 3 bases, with 10 bases between them. Per germline, CDR1 SGHLS and CDR2 HYDKME. The part of the CDR3 DNA that was read is TGTGCCAGCTCTCTCACAGGGAAAGACTCCGACTACACC. It yields the protein CASSLTGKDSDYT. The CDR3 as a whole reads CASSLTGKDSDYTF.

In regard to this clone: Genes and germline are mouse. The read falls 1 residue short of the CDR3 end, and the missing part is taken from the germline J gene. J is TRBJ2-7 and V is TRBV16; TRBD2 aligns across 8 bases. The germline V gene encodes CDR1 SGHSA and CDR2 FRNQAP. Trimming cost V 3 bases and J 3 bases; bases outside gene matches: 4. This CDR3 is built from 14 residues. Here the CDR3 reads CASSFGGAVYEQYF. Partial CDR3 DNA: TGTGCAAGCAGCTTCGGGGGGGCGGTCTATGAACAGTAC. The variable domain in full, completed from reference TRBV16 and TRBJ2-7, reads NAGVIQTPRHKVTGKGQEATLWCEPISGHSAVFWYRQTIVQGLEFLTYFRNQAPIDDSGMPKERFSAQMPNQSHSTLKIQSTQPQDSAVYLCASSFGGAVYEQYFGPGTRLTVL.

Worth noting for this clone: Germline and genes: mouse. With the read ending 1 residue before the CDR3 end, the germline J gene is used to fill in that end. V and J are TRBV3 and TRBJ1-1; no reliable D call. Looked up from germline, CDR1 is SNHLY and CDR2 is FYNGKV (reference sequence). This CDR3 is built from 13 residues. V was pared by 2 bases and J by 0 bases, with 4 bases between. The covered CDR3 bases are TGTGCCAGCAGCTTAAGGTCAAACACAGAAGTCTTC. Translating it yields CASSLRSNTEVF. The full CDR3 protein is CASSLRSNTEVFF.

Turning to this clone: Genes here carry mouse names. The read ends 1 residue shy of where the CDR3 ends; the end is completed using the germline J gene. The V call is TRBV16, the J call TRBJ2-5, with 7 bases aligning to TRBD2. Trimming took 0 bases from V and 3 from J; bases not matched to a gene: 0. Germline V gene sequence: CDR1 SGHSA, CDR2 FRNQAP. This CDR3 has 14 residues. CDR3 protein: CASSLDGGQDTQYF. CDR3 DNA (partial): TGTGCAAGCAGCTTAGATGGGGGGCAAGACACCCAGTAC.

The table lists this clone with a few counts. The genes are named according to mouse. The CDR3 end falls 1 residue outside the read, so it is completed with the germline J gene. The chain couples TRBV13-1 to TRBJ1-4, with TRBD1 matching over 7 bases. The germline V gene has CDR1 NSHNY and CDR2 SYGAGN. J was trimmed by 0 bases and V by 2 bases; bases with no gene match: 10. The CDR3 sequence is 18 residues long. Here the CDR3 reads CASSDPQGPSISNERLFF. Incomplete CDR3 DNA: TGTGCCAGCAGTGACCCACAGGGGCCGTCCATTTCCAACGAAAGATTATTT.

In the case of this clone: Gene names and germline refer to mouse. The CDR3 goes on 1 residue after the read ends, and that part is filled in from the germline J gene. The chain carries TRBV13-3 and TRBJ1-4; 7 bases map to TRBD1. Germline loops: CDR1 NNHDY, CDR2 SYVADS. J gave up 8 bases and V 4 bases, and 5 bases lay outside the gene matches. The CDR3 consists of 13 residues. The CDR3 bases that were read are TGTGCCAGCAGTCGGGACAGTCGGGAAAGATTATTT. Translating gives CASSRDSRERLF. In full, the CDR3 is CASSRDSRERLFF.

Concerning this clone: Gene names and germline match the mouse. The DNA ends 1 residue before the CDR3 does, and the rest of the CDR3 is filled in from the germline J gene. This chain links TRBV15 with TRBJ2-4; TRBD1 is a possible D gene (5 bases). This CDR3 contains 14 residues. The germline gives CDR1 SGHND, CDR2 FRSKSL. Deletions cut 3 bases from V and 1 base from J, with 8 bases between. The sequenced CDR3 bases are TGTGCCAGCAGTTTGAGGGGAGGTCAAAACACCTTGTAC. Amino acids: CASSLRGGQNTLY. The entire CDR3 reads CASSLRGGQNTLYF. The full variable domain, rest sourced from reference TRBV15 and TRBJ2-4, is DAGVTQTPRHEVAEKGQTIILKCEPVSGHNDLFWYRQTKIQGLELLSYFRSKSLMEDGGAFKDRFKAEMLNSSFSTLKIQPTEPKDSAVYLCASSLRGGQNTLYFGAGTRLSVL.

About this clone: Genes and germline are mouse. The read terminates 1 residue ahead of where the CDR3 ends, so the germline J gene completes it. The chain has TRBV12-2 and TRBJ2-7, with D possibly matching TRBD1 (5 bases). V gave up 2 bases and J gave up 0 bases, with 7 bases separating them. From germline, CDR1 is SGHLS and CDR2 HYDKME. The CDR3 is 13 amino acids. CDR3 protein: CASSQGNSYEQYF. The sequenced part of the CDR3 DNA is TGTGCCAGCTCTCAGGGGAACTCCTATGAACAGTAC.

About this clone itself: Germline and genes: mouse. The read comes to an end 1 residue before the CDR3 does, leaving the germline J gene to fill in the end. The chain is built from TRBV31 and TRBJ1-6; D is undetermined. TRBJ1-6 is an ORF; its function is uncertain. V was pared by 3 bases and J by 0 bases, with 3 bases between. This CDR3 comprises 13 residues. CDR1 is GKSSPN, CDR2 SITVG, per germline. Incomplete CDR3 DNA: TGTGCCTGGAGGAATTCCTATAATTCGCCCCTCTAC. Amino acids: CAWRNSYNSPLY. The entire CDR3 sequence reads CAWRNSYNSPLYF.

As regards this clone: These gene names are mouse names. From the germline J gene comes the end of the CDR3, since the read stops 1 residue before it. The V gene is TRBV16, the J gene TRBJ1-3; D is perhaps TRBD1 (6 bases). Trimming left V 4 bases short and J 0 bases short, with 7 bases between. CDR3 length: 14 amino acids. CDR1 SGHSA and CDR2 FRNQAP come from the germline V gene. Partial CDR3 DNA: TGTGCAAGCAGCTGGACAGATTCTGGAAATACGCTCTAT. It encodes CASSWTDSGNTLY. The whole CDR3 protein reads CASSWTDSGNTLYF. The full variable domain, in which reference TRBV16 and TRBJ1-3 provide the parts outside the CDR3, is NAGVIQTPRHKVTGKGQEATLWCEPISGHSAVFWYRQTIVQGLEFLTYFRNQAPIDDSGMPKERFSAQMPNQSHSTLKIQSTQPQDSAVYLCASSWTDSGNTLYFGEGSRLIVV.